The rows below give T cell receptor beta chains drawn from one sample of a study of T cell responses to AZD1222 COVID-19 vaccine. Generated by immunoSEQ multiplex PCR, the TCRdb table keeps only in-frame clones and is missing some. The table has about 26,000 clones, 88% seen once. Sample: peripheral blood, taken 28 days after the second AZD1222 dose. These TCRs come from an adult who received the AZD1222 COVID-19 vaccine. Each CDR3 is given with its conserved first and last residue. The order of the fields is J gene, clone size, D gene, V gene, CDR3 DNA, CDR3 protein. D genes are given only for firm matches. The size of a clone is reported for some rows only, either as once, few or many, or as a class for expanded clones.

J gene: TRBJ2-1
clone size: NA
D gene: NA
V gene: TRBV7-6
CDR3 DNA: TGTGCCAGCAGCCCCTCGGTACTCCCTAGCTCCTACAATGAGCAGTTCTTC
CDR3 protein: CASSPSVLPSSYNEQFF

J gene: TRBJ2-2
clone size: once
D gene: TRBD1
V gene: TRBV10-1
CDR3 DNA: TGCGCCAGCAGCAGGGGGCGAACTACCGGGGAGCTGTTTTTT
CDR3 protein: CASSRGRTTGELFF

J gene: TRBJ1-1
clone size: NA
D gene: NA
V gene: TRBV4-1
CDR3 DNA: TGCGCCAGCAGCCAACAGCTGACAGTGAACACTGAAGCTTTCTTT
CDR3 protein: CASSQQLTVNTEAFF

J gene: TRBJ1-2
clone size: few
D gene: TRBD1
V gene: TRBV14
CDR3 DNA: TGTGCCAGCAGCCAAGACCCCGAGGGGGCGCGGGGCTACACCTTC
CDR3 protein: CASSQDPEGARGYTF

J gene: TRBJ2-3
clone size: NA
D gene: TRBD2
V gene: TRBV27
CDR3 DNA: TGTGCCAGCAGTTTATTCCAGCGGGGGGGCCTCTTAGCTAAACCTAGCACAGATACGCAGTATTTT
CDR3 protein: CASSLFQRGGLLAKPSTDTQYF

J gene: TRBJ1-1
clone size: NA
D gene: TRBD1
V gene: TRBV2
CDR3 DNA: TGTGCCAGCAGGGACAGGGGGCTTGGTGAAGCTTTCTTT
CDR3 protein: CASRDRGLGEAFF

J gene: TRBJ1-2
clone size: NA
D gene: NA
V gene: TRBV3-1/TRBV3-2
CDR3 DNA: TGTGCCAGCAGAAATGAGGGGAGCTATGGCTACACCTTC
CDR3 protein: CASRNEGSYGYTF

J gene: TRBJ2-5
clone size: NA
D gene: NA
V gene: TRBV5-5
CDR3 DNA: TGTGCCAGCAGCTTGGGGGTAGCTGAGGAGACCCAGTACTTC
CDR3 protein: CASSLGVAEETQYF

J gene: TRBJ1-1
clone size: NA
D gene: NA
V gene: TRBV12-3/TRBV12-4
CDR3 DNA: TGTGCCAGCAGTTTGTTCCCCCCTGAAGCTTTCTTT
CDR3 protein: CASSLFPPEAFF

J gene: TRBJ1-5
clone size: NA
D gene: NA
V gene: TRBV27
CDR3 DNA: TGTGCCAGCAGTTCCCCCTATCAGCCCCAGCATTTT
CDR3 protein: CASSSPYQPQHF

J gene: TRBJ2-5
clone size: once
D gene: NA
V gene: TRBV7-3
CDR3 DNA: TGTGCCAGCAGCTTAAGTCTAGCGCAAGAGACCCAGTACTTC
CDR3 protein: CASSLSLAQETQYF

J gene: TRBJ2-2
clone size: NA
D gene: NA
V gene: TRBV6-5
CDR3 DNA: TGTGCCAGCAGTTACCGTACGGGTACCGGGGAGCTGTTTTTT
CDR3 protein: CASSYRTGTGELFF

J gene: TRBJ2-5
clone size: NA
D gene: NA
V gene: TRBV7-6
CDR3 DNA: TGTGCCAGCAGCCCCGGAGGAGGGGACCAAGAGACCCAGTACTTC
CDR3 protein: CASSPGGGDQETQYF

J gene: TRBJ2-1
clone size: few
D gene: TRBD2
V gene: TRBV3-1/TRBV3-2
CDR3 DNA: TGTGCCAGCAGCCTTAGCGGGGGGGGACCCTACAATGAGCAGTTCTTC
CDR3 protein: CASSLSGGGPYNEQFF

J gene: TRBJ1-4
clone size: NA
D gene: TRBD1
V gene: TRBV3-1/TRBV3-2
CDR3 DNA: TGTGCCAGCAGCCAAGATCGGACAGGGATGGGTGAAAAACTGTTTTTT
CDR3 protein: CASSQDRTGMGEKLFF

J gene: TRBJ2-5
clone size: NA
D gene: TRBD2
V gene: TRBV7-9
CDR3 DNA: TGTGCCAGCAGCTTCTCCATAGCGGGGGGGCAAGAGACCCAGTACTTC
CDR3 protein: CASSFSIAGGQETQYF

J gene: TRBJ1-6
clone size: NA
D gene: TRBD1
V gene: TRBV28
CDR3 DNA: TGTGCCAGCAATCCCCAGAACAGGGGCTCCTATAATTCACCCCTCCACTTT
CDR3 protein: CASNPQNRGSYNSPLHF

J gene: TRBJ2-7
clone size: NA
D gene: NA
V gene: TRBV5-1
CDR3 DNA: TGCGCCAGCAGCCCCGGGACAACCTCCTACGAGCAGTACTTC
CDR3 protein: CASSPGTTSYEQYF

J gene: TRBJ1-2
clone size: NA
D gene: NA
V gene: TRBV28
CDR3 DNA: TGTGCCAGCAGTTTATCAGTATATGGCTACACCTTC
CDR3 protein: CASSLSVYGYTF

J gene: TRBJ2-1
clone size: once
D gene: NA
V gene: TRBV6-6
CDR3 DNA: TGTGCCAGCAGCCACACCGACGGGCGTGAGCAGTTCTTC
CDR3 protein: CASSHTDGREQFF

J gene: TRBJ1-3
clone size: few
D gene: NA
V gene: TRBV5-6
CDR3 DNA: TGTGCCAGCAGCTTGGAACTCGCTGGGTCGGGGCCCGGAAACACCATATATTTT
CDR3 protein: CASSLELAGSGPGNTIYF

J gene: TRBJ1-6
clone size: NA
D gene: NA
V gene: TRBV5-1
CDR3 DNA: TGCGCCAGCAGCGCCGGGAGGGACCTCCACTTT
CDR3 protein: CASSAGRDLHF

J gene: TRBJ1-2
clone size: NA
D gene: NA
V gene: TRBV18
CDR3 DNA: TGTGCCAGCTCACCCGGGACGGGCTATGGCTACACCTTC
CDR3 protein: CASSPGTGYGYTF

J gene: TRBJ2-1
clone size: NA
D gene: NA
V gene: TRBV28
CDR3 DNA: TGTGCCAGCGTATCCTTGGGGTCCTACAATGAGCAGTTCTTC
CDR3 protein: CASVSLGSYNEQFF

J gene: TRBJ1-3
clone size: NA
D gene: NA
V gene: TRBV16
CDR3 DNA: TGTGCCAGCAGCCAATCGGGGCAGATCGGAAACACCATATATTTT
CDR3 protein: CASSQSGQIGNTIYF

J gene: TRBJ2-7
clone size: NA
D gene: TRBD1
V gene: TRBV2
CDR3 DNA: TGTGCCAGCTCAGCGGGACAGGGAACGGGAGAGCAGTACTTC
CDR3 protein: CASSAGQGTGEQYF

J gene: TRBJ1-1
clone size: NA
D gene: NA
V gene: TRBV27
CDR3 DNA: TGTGCCAGCAGTTTATCGGTTTTCCTGAACACTGAAGCTTTCTTT
CDR3 protein: CASSLSVFLNTEAFF

J gene: TRBJ2-3
clone size: once
D gene: NA
V gene: TRBV5-1
CDR3 DNA: TGCGCCAGCAACCCCTTTGAGGGGGATACGCAGTATTTT
CDR3 protein: CASNPFEGDTQYF

J gene: TRBJ2-7
clone size: NA
D gene: NA
V gene: TRBV6-6
CDR3 DNA: TGTGCCAGCAGTAAGACAGAAAGACAATCCTACGAGCAGTACTTC
CDR3 protein: CASSKTERQSYEQYF

J gene: TRBJ1-2
clone size: NA
D gene: TRBD1
V gene: TRBV19
CDR3 DNA: TGTGCCAGTAGTATCGGGGGACAGGGGGGTACTAACTATGGCTACACCTTC
CDR3 protein: CASSIGGQGGTNYGYTF

J gene: TRBJ1-1
clone size: NA
D gene: TRBD1
V gene: TRBV3-1/TRBV3-2
CDR3 DNA: TGTGCCAGCAGCCATTTGGACAGGGGGCCTGAAGCTTTCTTT
CDR3 protein: CASSHLDRGPEAFF

J gene: TRBJ2-1
clone size: NA
D gene: NA
V gene: TRBV19
CDR3 DNA: TGTGCCAGTAGTATAGGTAGTAGCGGAGCTCACAATGAGCAGTTCTTC
CDR3 protein: CASSIGSSGAHNEQFF

J gene: TRBJ2-5
clone size: NA
D gene: NA
V gene: TRBV6-4
CDR3 DNA: TGTGCCATACAAGAGACCCAGTACTTC
CDR3 protein: CAIQETQYF

J gene: TRBJ2-1
clone size: NA
D gene: TRBD2
V gene: TRBV7-2
CDR3 DNA: TGTGCCAGCAGCTTAGGACTAGCGGTACGAGAGCAGTTCTTC
CDR3 protein: CASSLGLAVREQFF

J gene: TRBJ2-1
clone size: NA
D gene: NA
V gene: TRBV5-1
CDR3 DNA: TGCGCCAGCAGCCCTTCGACTCCCAGCAATGAGCAGTTCTTC
CDR3 protein: CASSPSTPSNEQFF

J gene: TRBJ2-2
clone size: NA
D gene: TRBD1
V gene: TRBV19
CDR3 DNA: TGTGCCAGTAGCGGGACAGTGAACACCGGGGAGCTGTTTTTT
CDR3 protein: CASSGTVNTGELFF

J gene: TRBJ1-2
clone size: NA
D gene: TRBD1
V gene: TRBV2
CDR3 DNA: TGTGCCAGCAGCCCTGGACAGGGTCTAGGGGGGGACTATGGCTACACCTTC
CDR3 protein: CASSPGQGLGGDYGYTF

J gene: TRBJ2-3
clone size: NA
D gene: NA
V gene: TRBV18
CDR3 DNA: TGTGCCAGCTCCCCAGCGAGCACAGATACGCAGTATTTT
CDR3 protein: CASSPASTDTQYF

J gene: TRBJ2-4
clone size: NA
D gene: NA
V gene: TRBV19
CDR3 DNA: TGTGCCAGTACTCCCCCCCTAGCCAAAAACATTCAGTACTTC
CDR3 protein: CASTPPLAKNIQYF

J gene: TRBJ2-3
clone size: NA
D gene: TRBD2
V gene: TRBV7-2
CDR3 DNA: TGTGCCAGCAGCTTAGGACTAGCGGGGCCCAATACGCAGTATTTT
CDR3 protein: CASSLGLAGPNTQYF

J gene: TRBJ2-7
clone size: NA
D gene: NA
V gene: TRBV6-5
CDR3 DNA: TGTGCCAGCAGTTATGCCGTTAAAGACAGGTCCCACGAGCAGTACTTC
CDR3 protein: CASSYAVKDRSHEQYF

J gene: TRBJ2-1
clone size: NA
D gene: TRBD2
V gene: TRBV3-1/TRBV3-2
CDR3 DNA: TGTGCCAGCAGCCAAGGGCTAGCGGGTGAGCAGTTCTTC
CDR3 protein: CASSQGLAGEQFF